The sequence of this TCR beta chain was determined in a study of early T cells in non-severe SARS-CoV-2 infection. On the study more broadly: The authors sequenced bulk RNA from unsorted whole blood, leaving chains unpaired.

In its sample, this clonotype was seen a few times. TCRdb independently ran MiXCR on the 5' RACE reads; one entry per CDR3 protein. In the table there are approximately 79,000 distinct CDR3 sequences, roughly 13% of which are singletons. Deletions cut 3 bases from V and 3 bases from J, with 13 bases between. Germline CDR1 reads SEHNR; CDR2 reads FQNEAQ (reference sequence). The CDR3 loop spans 15 amino acids. The sample comprised whole blood. The chain has TRBV7-9 and TRBJ2-3, with a possible D match to TRBD1 (5 bases). The sequence came from an adult who was a healthcare worker with PCR-confirmed SARS-CoV-2 infection or an uninfected control (not recorded which). The chain's CDR3 is CASSLDDSPTDTQYF. The CDR3 bases are TGTGCCAGCAGCTTGGATGACAGCCCTACAGATACGCAGTATTTT.